This T cell receptor beta chain was recovered during a study of blood T cell repertoires in COVID-19. Whole-study context: Researchers got acute and convalescent COVID-19 samples from the United States, Italy and Spain. From T cells, B-cell-depleted T cells, or PBMCs came the material, which was cDNA or gDNA.

There are 15 residues in the CDR3. Between the trimmed V and J ends, which lost 1 base and 5 bases, there was a span of 11 bases. Germline CDR1 LNHDA, CDR2 SQIVND (reference sequence). Profiling relied on immunoSEQ multiplex PCR, and the TCRdb table lists in-frame clones only, not all of them. Counted here are under 300,000 clones, around 87% occurring once; the ten biggest clones make up 5.5% to 7.5%. The clonotype originates from a woman between 70 and 85 years old with active or convalescent COVID-19. The genes are TRBV19 and TRBJ1-4, with a possible D match to TRBD1 (5 bases). Sequenced: peripheral blood. The CDR3 region is CASSIGGQQNEKLFF. Here the CDR3 DNA reads TGTGCCAGTAGTATAGGAGGACAACAAAATGAAAAACTGTTTTTT.